This is a list of T cell receptor beta chains from one sample in a study of naive and memory T cell subsets. A single record per CDR3 protein comes from TCRdb applying MiXCR to the UMI-ligation and nested PCR reads. The sample includes approximately 140,000 distinct CDR3 sequences, over 15% of them seen just once. The sample comprised naive CD4+ T cells from blood. The receptors shown here come from a human donor in good health. CDR3s leave out the opening cysteine and the closing phenylalanine or tryptophan.

v_call: TRBV4-1; j_call: TRBJ2-4; cdr3_length: 15; cdr3_aa: ASSPPAQGRVWYIQY
v_call: TRBV12-3/TRBV12-4; j_call: TRBJ2-7; cdr3_length: 12; cdr3_aa: ASSYTAPNREQY
v_call: TRBV9; j_call: TRBJ1-2; cdr3_length: 14; cdr3_aa: ASRRAGSLLNYGYT
v_call: TRBV3-1; j_call: TRBJ2-4; cdr3_length: 17; cdr3_aa: ASSPTPLQRALAKNIQY
v_call: TRBV30; j_call: TRBJ1-4; cdr3_length: 9; cdr3_aa: AWTYDEKLF
v_call: TRBV7-2; j_call: TRBJ2-5; cdr3_length: 14; cdr3_aa: ASSLGSLRTAETQY
v_call: TRBV6-5; j_call: TRBJ2-5; cdr3_length: 12; cdr3_aa: ASSRGGIQETQY
v_call: TRBV2; j_call: TRBJ2-1; cdr3_length: 10; cdr3_aa: ASRKDSNEQF
v_call: TRBV4-2; j_call: TRBJ2-3; cdr3_length: 14; cdr3_aa: ASSLGRAGYTDTQY
v_call: TRBV27; j_call: TRBJ1-1; cdr3_length: 11; cdr3_aa: ASSLSIRGQAF
v_call: TRBV7-2; j_call: TRBJ2-1; cdr3_length: 12; cdr3_aa: ASSSWTGGNEQF
v_call: TRBV5-1; j_call: TRBJ1-1; cdr3_length: 14; cdr3_aa: ASSLGSPGTGTEAF
v_call: TRBV7-2; j_call: TRBJ1-5; cdr3_length: 15; cdr3_aa: ASSFDSRGSREQPQH
v_call: TRBV7-2; j_call: TRBJ2-3; cdr3_length: 13; cdr3_aa: ASSISGSRADTQY
v_call: TRBV20-1; j_call: TRBJ2-1; cdr3_length: 11; cdr3_aa: SAEGASLREQF
v_call: TRBV6-5; j_call: TRBJ2-5; cdr3_length: 13; cdr3_aa: ASRPLAGVSETQY
v_call: TRBV30; j_call: TRBJ2-7; cdr3_length: 9; cdr3_aa: AWSSRGEQY
v_call: TRBV7-8; j_call: TRBJ1-1; cdr3_length: 12; cdr3_aa: ASSLGRLNTEAF
v_call: TRBV12-3/TRBV12-4; j_call: TRBJ1-6; cdr3_length: 11; cdr3_aa: ASKGSNNSPLH
v_call: TRBV3-1; j_call: TRBJ1-5; cdr3_length: 13; cdr3_aa: ASSQGSGSNQPQH
v_call: TRBV5-1; j_call: TRBJ2-1; cdr3_length: 16; cdr3_aa: ASSLGSGRVGPWNEQF
v_call: TRBV20-1; j_call: TRBJ2-1; cdr3_length: 13; cdr3_aa: SAQPGTSGSNEQF